This T cell receptor (beta chain) derives from a study of blood T cell repertoires in COVID-19. Whole-study context: COVID-19 samples from acute and convalescent phases originated in the United States, Italy and Spain. PBMCs, B-cell-depleted T cells, or T cells provided the cDNA or gDNA that made up the material.

The V segment lost 6 bases and the J segment 2 bases; nucleotides outside the gene matches: 5. The CDR3 runs to 14 residues. The V gene's germline CDR1 is MDHEN and CDR2 SYDVKM. Original methodology: How many nucleated cells were present was estimated from reference gene primer amplification. The repertoire was sequenced with immunoSEQ multiplex PCR; TCRdb's copy has only in-frame clones and lacks some. V, J and clone size were drawn from that table, and D and trimming were deduced from the DNA. Of over 75,000 clones listed, almost 80% were seen once; the top ten hold about 16%. Sample: peripheral blood. This TCR derives from a human donor in a cohort sampled during active COVID-19. J is TRBJ2-7 and V is TRBV28, with 9 nucleotides matching TRBD2. CDR3 DNA sequence: TGTGCCAGCAGGGCGCGGGAGGGAGCCTACGAGCAGTACTTC. Translated, it gives CASRAREGAYEQYF. Full variable domain (rest looked up from reference TRBV28 and TRBJ2-7): DVKVTQSSRYLVKRTGEKVFLECVQDMDHENMFWYRQDPGLGLRLIYFSYDVKMKEKGDIPEGYSVSREKKERFSLILESASTNQTSMYLCASRAREGAYEQYFGPGTRLTVT.